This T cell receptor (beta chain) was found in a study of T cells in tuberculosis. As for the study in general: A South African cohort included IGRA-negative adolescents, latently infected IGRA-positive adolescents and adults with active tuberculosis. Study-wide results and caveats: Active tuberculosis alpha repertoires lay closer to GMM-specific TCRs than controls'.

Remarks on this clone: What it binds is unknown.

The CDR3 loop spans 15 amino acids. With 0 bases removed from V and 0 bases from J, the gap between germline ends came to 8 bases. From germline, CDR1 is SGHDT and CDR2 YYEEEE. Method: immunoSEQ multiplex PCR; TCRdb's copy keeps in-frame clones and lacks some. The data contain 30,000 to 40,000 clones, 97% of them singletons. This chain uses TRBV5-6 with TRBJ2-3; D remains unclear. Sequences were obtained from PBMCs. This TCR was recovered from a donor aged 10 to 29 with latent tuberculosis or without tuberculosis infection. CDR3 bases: TGTGCCAGCAGCTTGGTGCAGGCTAGCACAGATACGCAGTATTTT. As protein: CASSLVQASTDTQYF.